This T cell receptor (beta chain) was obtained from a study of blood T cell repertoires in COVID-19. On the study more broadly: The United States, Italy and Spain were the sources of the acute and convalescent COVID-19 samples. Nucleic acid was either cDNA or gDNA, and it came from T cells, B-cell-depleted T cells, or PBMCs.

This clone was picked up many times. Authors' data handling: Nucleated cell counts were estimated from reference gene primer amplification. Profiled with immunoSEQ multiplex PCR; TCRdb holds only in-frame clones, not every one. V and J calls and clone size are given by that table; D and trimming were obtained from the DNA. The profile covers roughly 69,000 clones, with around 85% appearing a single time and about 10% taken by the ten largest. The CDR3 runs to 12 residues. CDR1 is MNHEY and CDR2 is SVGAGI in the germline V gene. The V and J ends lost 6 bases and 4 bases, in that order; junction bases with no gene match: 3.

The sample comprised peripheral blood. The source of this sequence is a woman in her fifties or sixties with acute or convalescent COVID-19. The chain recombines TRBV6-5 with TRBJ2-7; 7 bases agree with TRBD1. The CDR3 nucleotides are TGTGCCAGCAGGACAGGGATATACGAGCAGTACTTC. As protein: CASRTGIYEQYF.